A single sample is the source of the 20 T cell receptor beta chains below, sequenced in a study of CD8+ T cells in alopecia areata. Isolated RNA was reverse transcribed into cDNA used as the sequencing template. Generated by immunoSEQ multiplex PCR, the TCRdb table keeps only in-frame clones and is missing some. The sample lists some 190,000 clones, 55% to 70% occurring once. Treatment indicated: oral pan-JAK inhibitor, 5-10 mg twice daily. Specimen: CD4+ T cells sorted from blood, collected at week 4, from a patient treated with tofacitinib. These TCRs come from a human donor with alopecia areata.

The CDR3 DNA reads TGTGCCAGCAGCCTTCTTGCTCTCACTGAAGCTTTCTTT. It specifies CASSLLALTEAFF. V is TRBV4-2 and J is TRBJ1-1; D gene ambiguous. The germline V gene encodes CDR1 LGHNA and CDR2 YNFKEQ. The CDR3 has 13 residues. V lost 4 bases to trimming and J lost 4 bases, with 10 bases between them.

This rearrangement joins TRBV6-5 to TRBJ2-6; D is ambiguous. The CDR3 covers 14 residues. Germline assignment: CDR1 MNHEY and CDR2 SVGAGI. The ends were cut back, 2 bases at V and 2 bases at J, with 4 bases in the middle. The CDR3 sequence is CASSYGTGANVLTF. The CDR3 DNA is TGTGCCAGCAGTTACGGGACTGGGGCCAACGTCCTGACTTTC.

This chain joins TRBV2 and TRBJ1-1, with D unclear. Germline CDR1 is SNHLY and CDR2 is FYNNEI. V dropped 6 bases and J dropped 3 bases, with 8 bases sitting between them. This CDR3 comprises 12 residues. CDR3 amino acids: CASSVGYTEAFF. The CDR3 DNA follows: TGTGCCAGCAGCGTAGGGTACACTGAAGCTTTCTTT.

The chain combines TRBV29-1 with TRBJ2-4; possible D gene TRBD2, 6 bases. V dropped 6 bases and J dropped 4 bases, with 13 bases sitting between them. This CDR3 has 13 residues. Germline loops: CDR1 SQVTM, CDR2 ANQGSEA. The CDR3 bases are TGCAGCGTGCAGGGTCGGGAGAAAAACATTCAGTACTTC. This encodes CSVQGREKNIQYF.

V usage is TRBV4-3 and J usage is TRBJ1-2; D gene unclear. The CDR3 extends over 15 amino acids. Germline V gives CDR1 LGHNA, CDR2 YSLEER. V shed 2 bases and J shed 0 bases, with 10 bases lying between them. The CDR3 loop is CASSQIGGANYGYTF. CDR3 sequence (DNA): TGCGCCAGCAGCCAAATCGGTGGAGCTAACTATGGCTACACCTTC.

In the case of this clone: Other DNA sequences of this sample code for an identical CDR3. J is TRBJ1-2 and V is TRBV29-1; a weak D match, TRBD1 (5 bases). V was cut by 4 bases and J by 4 bases, with 10 bases left in between. This CDR3 contains 12 residues. Germline values: CDR1 SQVTM, CDR2 ANQGSEA. This chain's CDR3 is CSVVEGSYGYTF. The CDR3 DNA is TGCAGCGTTGTGGAGGGGTCCTATGGCTACACCTTC.

The CDR3: CASSDRESSEAFF. For the CDR3, the DNA is TGTGCCAGCAGTGATAGGGAGAGCTCTGAAGCTTTCTTT. The rearrangement links TRBV25-1 to TRBJ1-1; D uncertain. The V end lost 3 bases, the J end lost 6 bases, and 11 bases lay between the germline ends. CDR1 and CDR2 from the germline V gene are MGHDK and SYGVNS. The CDR3 covers 13 residues. The complete variable domain, with remaining parts taken from reference TRBV25-1 and TRBJ1-1, reads EADIYQTPRYLVIGTGKKITLECSQTMGHDKMYWYQQDPGMELHLIHYSYGVNSTEKGDLSSESTVSRIRTEHFPLTLESARPSHTSQYLCASSDRESSEAFFGQGTRLTVV.

The chain couples TRBV7-9 to TRBJ2-3; no clear D gene. The CDR3 sequence is 14 residues long. The ends were cut back, 5 bases at V and 2 bases at J, with 11 bases in the middle. Germline assignment: CDR1 SEHNR and CDR2 FQNEAQ (reference sequence). The CDR3 DNA reads TGTGCCAGCAGCCCTTTGGCAAACACAGATACGCAGTATTTT. Protein product: CASSPLANTDTQYF.

Only a few counts were recorded for this clone. The J gene is TRBJ2-5, the V gene TRBV4-1, with D possibly called TRBD1 or TRBD2 (5 bases each). Germline-derived CDR1 and CDR2 are MGHRA and YSYEKL. The CDR3 is 15 residues long. The V end was cut by 0 bases, the J end by 1 base, with 9 bases between. CDR3 bases: TGCGCCAGCAGCCAAGATACGGGGACCCAAGAGACCCAGTACTTC. This sequence encodes CASSQDTGTQETQYF.

This clone was counted only a few times. The chain joins TRBV5-1 to TRBJ2-2; TRBD2 is a possible D gene (9 bases). Looked up from germline, CDR1 is SGHRS and CDR2 is YFSETQ. With 4 bases removed from V and 7 bases from J, the gap between germline ends came to 20 bases. The CDR3 consists of 16 residues. CDR3: CASSPAPSGTGGELFF. Written as DNA, the CDR3 is TGCGCCAGCAGCCCGGCGCCTAGCGGGACAGGCGGGGAGCTGTTTTTT.

This clone was recorded a few times. The J gene is TRBJ1-1, the V gene TRBV30; D gene unclear. Trimming removed 3 bases at V and 3 bases at J, with 11 bases between. The CDR3 is made up of 13 amino acids. The germline CDR1 and CDR2 sequences are GTSNPN and SVGIG (reference sequence). CDR3 DNA: TGTGCCTGGAGGATCCAAAGTTACACTGAAGCTTTCTTT. This sequence encodes CAWRIQSYTEAFF.

CDR3 sequence reads: CASSLLSGSPNEQFF. The CDR3, as DNA: TGCGCCAGCAGCTTACTAAGCGGGAGCCCGAATGAGCAGTTCTTC. The gene calls are TRBV5-1 and TRBJ2-1; 8 bases line up with TRBD2. The germline V gene encodes CDR1 SGHRS and CDR2 YFSETQ. The V gene end was trimmed by 2 bases and the J gene end by 7 bases; junction bases not matched to a gene: 8. CDR3 length equals 15 residues.

The sample holds many counts of this clone. V usage is TRBV6-6 and J usage is TRBJ1-1, with D maybe TRBD1 (5 bases). Trimming left V 6 bases short and J 8 bases short, with 10 bases between. Germline V CDR1 and CDR2: MNHNY, SVGAGI (reference sequence). The CDR3 is made up of 11 amino acids. CDR3 loop: CASRTGPEAFF. The CDR3 DNA reads as TGTGCCAGCAGAACAGGTCCCGAAGCTTTCTTT.

The CDR3, as DNA: TGTGCCAGCAGCTTTGACACCCTCAATGAGCAGTTCTTC. It yields the protein CASSFDTLNEQFF. This chain uses TRBV11-2 with TRBJ2-1, with D uncertain. Trimming removed 3 bases from V and 6 bases from J, with 9 bases in between. Per germline, CDR1 SGHAT and CDR2 FQNNGV. This CDR3 contains 13 residues.

V and J are TRBV29-1 and TRBJ1-2, with D possibly TRBD1 on 5 matching bases. Trimming stripped 4 bases from V and 1 base from J, with 10 bases between. The CDR3 length is 13 residues. The germline gives CDR1 SQVTM, CDR2 ANQGSEA. This CDR3 is CSVAGYDNYGYTF. DNA of the CDR3: TGCAGCGTTGCAGGGTACGATAACTATGGCTACACCTTC.

This chain uses TRBV30 with TRBJ2-4; possible D gene TRBD1, 5 bases. Germline lookup yields CDR1 GTSNPN and CDR2 SVGIG (reference sequence). Trimming left V 0 bases short and J 6 bases short, with 6 bases between. CDR3 length equals 12 residues. The CDR3 here is CAWSVTGNIQYF. In DNA, the CDR3 is TGTGCCTGGAGTGTAACAGGAAACATTCAGTACTTC.

This CDR3 is CATTSQGPKTQYF. CDR3 DNA sequence: TGTGCCACCACAAGTCAGGGACCGAAGACCCAGTACTTC. J is TRBJ2-5 and V is TRBV7-2, with D perhaps TRBD1 or TRBD2 (5 bases each). From germline, CDR1 is SGHTA and CDR2 FQGNSA. V was pared by 10 bases and J by 6 bases, with 18 bases between. This CDR3 comprises 13 residues. Together with reference TRBV7-2 and TRBJ2-5, the CDR3 gives the full variable domain: GAGVSQSPSNKVTEKGKDVELRCDPISGHTALYWYRQSLGQGLEFLIYFQGNSAPDKSGLPSDRFSAERTGGSVSTLTIQRTQQEDSAVYLCATTSQGPKTQYFGPGTRLLVL.

This rearrangement joins TRBV5-1 to TRBJ2-3; D possibly corresponds to TRBD2 (5 bases). The CDR3 loop spans 15 amino acids. Trimming removed 0 bases from V and 5 bases from J, with 13 bases in between. The germline CDR1 and CDR2 sequences are SGHRS and YFSETQ. CDR3 region: CASSLGRGDGDTQYF. The CDR3 nucleotides are TGCGCCAGCAGCTTGGGACGGGGAGATGGAGATACGCAGTATTTT.

This clone occurred a few times. V gene TRBV30 combines with J gene TRBJ2-5; 8 bases are a match to TRBD2. The CDR3 is made up of 14 amino acids. V gave up 0 bases and J gave up 5 bases; unmatched junction bases: 5. Germline CDR1 is GTSNPN and CDR2 is SVGIG (reference sequence). CDR3 nucleotides: TGTGCCTGGAGTGTAAGACTAGCGTCGGAGACCCAGTACTTC. It yields the protein CAWSVRLASETQYF. Complete variable domain (other parts from reference TRBV30 and TRBJ2-5): SQTIHQWPATLVQPVGSPLSLECTVEGTSNPNLYWYRQAAGRGLQLLFYSVGIGQISSEVPQNLSASRPQDRQFILSSKKLLLSDSGFYLCAWSVRLASETQYFGPGTRLLVL.

This clone was recorded once. The gene calls are TRBV29-1 and TRBJ2-4; D is ambiguous. CDR1 is SQVTM and CDR2 is ANQGSEA in the germline V gene. The V end was cut by 5 bases, the J end by 0 bases, with 17 bases between. The CDR3 extends over 16 amino acids. The CDR3 region has the DNA TGCAGCGTTTTGGGTCAGTTTTTCGTAGCCAAAAACATTCAGTACTTC. Translating gives CSVLGQFFVAKNIQYF. The whole variable domain, remainder taken from reference TRBV29-1 and TRBJ2-4, is SAVISQKPSRDICQRGTSLTIQCQVDSQVTMMFWYRQQPGQSLTLIATANQGSEATYESGFVIDKFPISRPNLTFSTLTVSNMSPEDSSIYLCSVLGQFFVAKNIQYFGAGTRLSVL.